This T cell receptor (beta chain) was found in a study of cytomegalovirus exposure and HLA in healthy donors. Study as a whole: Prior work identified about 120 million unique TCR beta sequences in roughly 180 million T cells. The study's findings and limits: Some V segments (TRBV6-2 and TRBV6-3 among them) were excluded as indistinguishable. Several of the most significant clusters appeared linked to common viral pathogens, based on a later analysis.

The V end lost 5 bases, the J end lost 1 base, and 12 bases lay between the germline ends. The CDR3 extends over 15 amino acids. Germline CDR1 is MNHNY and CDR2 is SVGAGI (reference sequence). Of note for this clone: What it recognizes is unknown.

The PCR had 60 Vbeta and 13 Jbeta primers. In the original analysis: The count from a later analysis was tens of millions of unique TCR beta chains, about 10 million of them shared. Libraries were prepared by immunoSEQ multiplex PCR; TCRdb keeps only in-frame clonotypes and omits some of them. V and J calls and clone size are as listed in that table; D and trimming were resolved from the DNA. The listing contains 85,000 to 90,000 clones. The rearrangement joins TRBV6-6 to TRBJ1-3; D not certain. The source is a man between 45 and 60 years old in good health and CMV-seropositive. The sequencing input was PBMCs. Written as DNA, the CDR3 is TGTGCCAGCAGTGTCAGGTTTTCTTCTGGAAACACCATATATTTT. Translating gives CASSVRFSSGNTIYF.